Listed below are T cell receptor beta chains from one sample, sequenced in a study of CD8+ T cells in alopecia areata. Sequencing was performed with immunoSEQ multiplex PCR; in TCRdb, only in-frame clones are kept and a portion is missing. Seen here are 150,000 to 200,000 clones, about three fifths observed once, and the top ten hold about 0.94%. The sequencing here drew on CD4+ T cells sorted from blood, taken at week 24, from a patient treated with tofacitinib. The receptors derive from a human donor with alopecia areata. Each CDR3 is given with its conserved first and last residue. D genes are given only for firm matches. For some rows the clone size is stated as once, few or many, or as a class when expanded; others skip it.

D	V	size	J	CDR3	DNA
TRBD2	TRBV5-1	.	TRBJ2-1	CASTTGGGARNEQFF	TGCGCCAGCACCACGGGAGGAGGGGCCCGCAATGAGCAGTTCTTC
TRBD2	TRBV9	.	TRBJ2-1	CASSAAGGTSGQFF	TGTGCCAGCAGCGCTGCGGGGGGGACCTCTGGGCAGTTCTTC
.	TRBV27	.	TRBJ2-3	CASSFTSSTSTDTQYF	TGTGCCAGCAGTTTCACGTCTTCGACTAGCACAGATACGCAGTATTTT
TRBD1	TRBV29-1	few	TRBJ1-1	CSVDQGGTEAFF	TGCAGCGTTGACCAGGGGGGGACTGAAGCTTTCTTT
.	TRBV9	few	TRBJ1-2	CASSSRDTNNYGYTF	TGTGCCAGCAGCTCAAGGGACACCAATAACTATGGCTACACCTTC
.	TRBV30	.	TRBJ1-2	CAWSEQALGGYTF	TGTGCCTGGAGTGAACAGGCCCTAGGAGGCTACACCTTC
TRBD1	TRBV5-1	.	TRBJ1-1	CASSLELGQGIEAFF	TGCGCCAGCAGCTTGGAACTTGGACAGGGCATTGAAGCTTTCTTT
TRBD2	TRBV7-8	many	TRBJ2-1	CASSTLGTIRNEQFF	TGTGCCAGCAGCACCCTCGGGACTATCCGTAATGAGCAGTTCTTC
TRBD2	TRBV20-1	.	TRBJ2-5	CSAYSGETQYF	TGCAGTGCTTATAGCGGGGAGACCCAGTACTTC
.	TRBV10-1	few	TRBJ2-2	CASSETGSGELFF	TGCGCCAGCAGTGAAACAGGGTCCGGGGAGCTGTTTTTT
TRBD1	TRBV29-1	once	TRBJ2-1	CSVGQGADNEQFF	TGCAGCGTAGGACAGGGGGCCGACAATGAGCAGTTCTTC
.	TRBV29-1	.	TRBJ2-1	CSVEIASSYNEQFF	TGCAGCGTTGAAATTGCTAGCTCCTACAATGAGCAGTTCTTC
TRBD1	TRBV29-1	few	TRBJ1-1	CSVSGTVTFEAFF	TGCAGCGTTTCTGGGACAGTGACCTTTGAAGCTTTCTTT
TRBD2	TRBV30	.	TRBJ2-1	CAWLSGGAYNEQFF	TGTGCCTGGTTAAGCGGGGGGGCCTACAATGAGCAGTTCTTC
TRBD1	TRBV7-8	few	TRBJ1-2	CASSSTRGQGLISYTF	TGTGCCAGCAGCTCTACGAGGGGACAGGGGTTGATCAGTTACACCTTC
.	TRBV29-1	.	TRBJ2-3	CSVNSRGTDTQYF	TGCAGCGTGAACTCCCGTGGCACAGATACGCAGTATTTT
.	TRBV6-1	few	TRBJ1-3	CASSDRISRAVPGNTIYF	TGTGCCAGCAGTGATCGTATTTCAAGGGCGGTCCCTGGAAACACCATATATTTT
.	TRBV29-1	once	TRBJ1-1	CSVTTALNTEAFF	TGCAGCGTGACGACAGCCCTAAACACTGAAGCTTTCTTT
TRBD1	TRBV18	.	TRBJ1-1	CASAGGTEAFF	TGTGCCAGCGCAGGGGGGACTGAAGCTTTCTTT
.	TRBV4-1	.	TRBJ1-1	CASSQFDRREAFF	TGCGCCAGCAGCCAATTCGACAGACGAGAAGCTTTCTTT
TRBD1	TRBV30	.	TRBJ1-1	CAWTDDRGNTEAFF	TGTGCCTGGACCGATGACAGGGGGAACACTGAAGCTTTCTTT
TRBD2	TRBV10-1	many	TRBJ2-2	CASSVGIAGTGELFF	TGCGCCAGCAGCGTGGGGATAGCGGGTACCGGGGAGCTGTTTTTT
TRBD2	TRBV5-1	.	TRBJ2-1	CASSLALTSGGLEQFF	TGCGCCAGCAGCTTGGCCTTGACTAGCGGGGGGCTTGAGCAGTTCTTC
.	TRBV11-2	few	TRBJ1-2	CASSLSPGQPYGYTF	TGTGCCAGCAGCTTAAGTCCCGGACAACCCTATGGCTACACCTTC
.	TRBV5-1	few	TRBJ2-7	CASSMDTYEQYF	TGCGCCAGCAGCATGGACACCTACGAGCAGTACTTC
.	TRBV5-4	.	TRBJ2-2	CASRRSPGELFF	TGTGCCAGCAGACGTAGTCCCGGGGAGCTGTTTTTT
TRBD1	TRBV5-1	.	TRBJ1-4	CASRTGQDNEKLFF	TGCGCCAGCAGAACGGGACAGGATAATGAAAAACTGTTTTTT
TRBD1	TRBV15	.	TRBJ2-1	CATSRDRLGQGGGYNEQFF	TGTGCCACCAGCAGAGATCGACTAGGACAGGGCGGTGGGTACAATGAGCAGTTCTTC
.	TRBV30	.	TRBJ1-5	CAWSGSRDNQPQHF	TGTGCCTGGAGTGGAAGCAGGGACAATCAGCCCCAGCATTTT
.	TRBV27	.	TRBJ1-1	CASSFGGEAFF	TGTGCCAGCAGTTTCGGCGGTGAAGCTTTCTTT
TRBD2	TRBV7-2	.	TRBJ2-5	CASSSGLAGALQYF	TGTGCCAGCAGCTCGGGACTAGCGGGGGCCCTACAGTACTTC
.	TRBV19	.	TRBJ1-1	CASISASLGAFF	TGTGCCAGTATAAGCGCCAGCCTGGGGGCTTTCTTT
TRBD1	TRBV2	.	TRBJ2-5	CARRDRNLETQYF	TGTGCCAGGAGGGACAGAAATTTAGAGACCCAGTACTTC
.	TRBV11-2	once	TRBJ2-7	CASSPLSGPPEQYF	TGTGCCAGCAGCCCACTTAGCGGACCACCTGAGCAGTACTTC
TRBD1	TRBV29-1	.	TRBJ2-2	CSVGQGYTGELFF	TGCAGCGTTGGACAGGGGTACACCGGGGAGCTGTTTTTT
.	TRBV29-1	few	TRBJ2-3	CSVAGTDTQYF	TGCAGCGTTGCGGGCACAGATACGCAGTATTTT
.	TRBV6-6	.	TRBJ2-4	CASSSAGRAKNIQYF	TGTGCCAGCAGCTCGGCAGGGCGAGCCAAAAACATTCAGTACTTC
.	TRBV5-1	.	TRBJ2-5	CASGPRETQYF	TGCGCCAGCGGACCGCGGGAGACCCAGTACTTC
TRBD2	TRBV4-1	.	TRBJ2-1	CASSQDMERGARNEQFF	TGCGCCAGCAGCCAAGACATGGAGCGGGGGGCCCGCAATGAGCAGTTCTTC
TRBD1	TRBV13	few	TRBJ2-7	CASSPRTGSSYEQYF	TGTGCCAGCAGCCCGAGGACAGGGAGCTCCTACGAGCAGTACTTC
.	TRBV7-2	.	TRBJ1-5	CASSLGGANSNQPQHF	TGTGCCAGCAGCTTAGGAGGGGCTAATAGCAATCAGCCCCAGCATTTT
TRBD1	TRBV2	.	TRBJ1-6	CASLGRQGKSPLHF	TGTGCCAGCTTAGGCAGACAGGGGAAGTCACCCCTCCACTTT
.	TRBV27	.	TRBJ1-6	CASSLSRGNSPLHF	TGTGCCAGCAGTTTATCCAGGGGTAATTCACCCCTCCACTTT
.	TRBV7-2	.	TRBJ2-7	CASSRRTAEQYF	TGTGCCAGCAGCCGACGGACAGCCGAGCAGTACTTC
.	TRBV7-2	.	TRBJ2-2	CASSSGPNTGELFF	TGTGCCAGCAGCTCCGGACCGAACACCGGGGAGCTGTTTTTT
.	TRBV23-1	.	TRBJ2-7	CASSQSARPYEQYF	TGCGCCAGCAGTCAAAGTGCCAGACCCTACGAGCAGTACTTC
.	TRBV9	.	TRBJ1-1	CASSIRTGMNTEAFF	TGTGCCAGCAGCATCCGGACGGGGATGAACACTGAAGCTTTCTTT
.	TRBV5-1	.	TRBJ1-1	CASSGTQTEAFF	TGCGCCAGCAGCGGGACGCAGACTGAAGCTTTCTTT
.	TRBV6-4	many	TRBJ2-1	CASSVSPYGNEQFF	TGTGCCAGCAGTGTGTCCCCTTATGGCAATGAGCAGTTCTTC
.	TRBV27	.	TRBJ1-6	CASSPRMSYNSPLHF	TGTGCCAGCAGTCCCCGAATGTCCTATAATTCACCCCTCCACTTT
TRBD2	TRBV11-2	.	TRBJ2-3	CASSRNSGGSTDTQYF	TGTGCCAGCAGCCGTAATAGCGGGGGGAGCACAGATACGCAGTATTTT
.	TRBV29-1	few	TRBJ2-3	CSVPNPRRTDTQYF	TGCAGCGTTCCCAACCCCAGACGCACAGATACGCAGTATTTT
.	TRBV4-1	.	TRBJ1-6	CASSQARGGGNSPLHF	TGCGCCAGCAGCCAAGCCCGGGGCGGTGGTAATTCACCCCTCCACTTT
TRBD2	TRBV30	.	TRBJ2-7	CAWSDSGGGHEQYF	TGTGCCTGGAGTGATAGCGGGGGGGGCCACGAGCAGTACTTC
TRBD1	TRBV9	.	TRBJ1-6	CASSVAQGANNSPLHF	TGTGCCAGCAGCGTAGCGCAGGGGGCTAACAATTCACCCCTCCACTTT
TRBD1	TRBV19	.	TRBJ1-1	CASSAGTGNTEAFF	TGTGCCAGTAGTGCTGGGACAGGAAACACTGAAGCTTTCTTT
.	TRBV4-3	.	TRBJ2-7	CASSPGMGEIHEQYF	TGCGCCAGCAGCCCCGGCATGGGGGAGATCCACGAGCAGTACTTC